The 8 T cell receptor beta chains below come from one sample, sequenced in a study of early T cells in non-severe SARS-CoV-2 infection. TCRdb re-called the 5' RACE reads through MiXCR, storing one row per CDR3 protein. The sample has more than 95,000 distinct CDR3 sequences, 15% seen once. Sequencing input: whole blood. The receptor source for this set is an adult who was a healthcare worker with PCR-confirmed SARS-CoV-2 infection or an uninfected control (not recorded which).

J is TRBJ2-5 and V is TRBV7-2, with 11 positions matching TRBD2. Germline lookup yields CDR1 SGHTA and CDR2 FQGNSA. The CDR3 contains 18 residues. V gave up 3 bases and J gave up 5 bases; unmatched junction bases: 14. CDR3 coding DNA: TGTGCCAGCAGCTTCCACCCCGCTAGCGGGGGGATGTTGGAGACCCAGTACTTC. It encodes CASSFHPASGGMLETQYF.

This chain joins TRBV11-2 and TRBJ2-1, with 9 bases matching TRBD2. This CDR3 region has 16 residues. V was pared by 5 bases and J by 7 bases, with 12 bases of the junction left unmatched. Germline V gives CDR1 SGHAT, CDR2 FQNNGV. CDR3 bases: TGTGCCAGCAGCCACCCTCGGCGGGGGGGCCGGAATGAGCAGTTCTTC. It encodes CASSHPRRGGRNEQFF. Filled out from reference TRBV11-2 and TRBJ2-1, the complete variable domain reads EAGVAQSPRYKIIEKRQSVAFWCNPISGHATLYWYQQILGQGPKLLIQFQNNGVVDDSQLPKDRFSAERLKGVDSTLKIQPAKLEDSAVYLCASSHPRRGGRNEQFFGPGTRLTVL.

The CDR3 sequence is CASTDGGPSYNEQFF. The CDR3 bases are TGTGCCAGCACGGACGGGGGGCCCTCCTACAATGAGCAGTTCTTC. The V gene is TRBV12-3 or TRBV12-4, the J gene TRBJ2-1, with D maybe TRBD2 (7 bases). Trimming took 7 bases from V and 0 from J, leaving 13 bases between them. The CDR3 totals 15 residues.

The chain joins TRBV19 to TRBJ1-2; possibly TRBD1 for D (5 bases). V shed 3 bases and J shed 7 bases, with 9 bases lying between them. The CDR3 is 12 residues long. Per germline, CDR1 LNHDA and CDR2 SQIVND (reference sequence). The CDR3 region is CASSMQRGGYTF. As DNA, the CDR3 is TGTGCCAGTAGTATGCAGAGGGGTGGCTACACCTTC.

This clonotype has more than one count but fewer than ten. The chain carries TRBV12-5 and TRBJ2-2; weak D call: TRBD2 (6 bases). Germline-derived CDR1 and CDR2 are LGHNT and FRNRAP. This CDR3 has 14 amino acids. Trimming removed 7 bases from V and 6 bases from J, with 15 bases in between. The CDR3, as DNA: TGTGCTAGTGCCTTCAGTGGAGGGGCCGGGGAGCTGTTTTTT. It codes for CASAFSGGAGELFF.

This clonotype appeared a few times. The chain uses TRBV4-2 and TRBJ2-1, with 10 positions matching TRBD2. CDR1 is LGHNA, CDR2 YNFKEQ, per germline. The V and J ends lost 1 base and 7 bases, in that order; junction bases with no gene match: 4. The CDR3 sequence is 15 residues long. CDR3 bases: TGTGCCAGCAGCCAAGTGAAAGCGGGGGGGAATGAGCAGTTCTTC. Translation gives CASSQVKAGGNEQFF.

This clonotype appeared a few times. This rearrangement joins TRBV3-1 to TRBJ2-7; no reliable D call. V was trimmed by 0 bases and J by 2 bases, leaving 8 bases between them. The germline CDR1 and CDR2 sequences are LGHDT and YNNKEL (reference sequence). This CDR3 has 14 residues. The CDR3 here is CASSQDRNPYEQYF. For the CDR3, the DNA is TGTGCCAGCAGCCAAGATCGCAACCCCTACGAGCAGTACTTC.

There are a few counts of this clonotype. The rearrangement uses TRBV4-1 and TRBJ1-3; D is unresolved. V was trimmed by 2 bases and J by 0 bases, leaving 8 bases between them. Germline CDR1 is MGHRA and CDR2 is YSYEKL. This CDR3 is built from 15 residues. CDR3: CASSQKDRSGNTIYF. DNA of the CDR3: TGCGCCAGCAGCCAAAAGGACCGCTCTGGAAACACCATATATTTT.